These 7 T cell receptor beta chains were all obtained from the same sample, sequenced in a study of blood T cell repertoires in COVID-19 (TCRdb year 2020). Library method: the immunoSEQ multiplex PCR assay. Entries here come from immuneACCESS through TCRdb and include only in-frame sequences with V and J called. Some clones fail to appear in such tables; in the studies checked, an unresolved V gene covers under half of the shortfall, and the cause of the remainder is unknown. Across this sample there are about 62,000 clones, with roughly 90% seen only once. Together, the top ten hold 1.3% of the sample. Material for sequencing was peripheral blood. The receptor source for this set is a woman of 80 years or more with acute or convalescent COVID-19.

The rearrangement links TRBV28 to TRBJ1-3; D is unclear. Germline V lookup: CDR1 MDHEN, CDR2 SYDVKM. Trimming stripped 2 bases from V and 1 base from J, with 6 bases between. The CDR3 runs 14 residues. Here the CDR3 DNA reads TGTGCCAGCAGTTTACCCTCTTCTGGAAACACCATATATTTT. It encodes CASSLPSSGNTIYF.

This chain connects TRBV2 to TRBJ2-5; weak D call: TRBD2 (6 bases). The V gene's germline CDR1 is SNHLY and CDR2 FYNNEI. The V gene lost 4 bases and the J gene lost 6 bases, with 21 bases spanning the gap. There are 16 residues in the CDR3. DNA of the CDR3: TGTGCCAGCAGTGCGGGGGTGGTCGGGGGATGGAAGACCCAGTACTTC. It encodes CASSAGVVGGWKTQYF.

The rearrangement links TRBV19 to TRBJ1-5, with D possibly matching TRBD1 (5 bases). This CDR3 is 13 amino acids long. Trimming left V 4 bases short and J 6 bases short, with 10 bases between. Germline values: CDR1 LNHDA, CDR2 SQIVND (reference sequence). In nucleotides, the CDR3 is TGTGCCAGTAGTACCCAGGGTGGTCAGCCCCAGCATTTT. Translated, it gives CASSTQGGQPQHF.

CDR3 residues: CASSSPASGGGISTYNEQFF. In nucleotides, the CDR3 is TGTGCCAGCAGCTCCCCCGCTAGCGGGGGGGGAATTAGCACCTACAATGAGCAGTTCTTC. This chain connects TRBV7-3 to TRBJ2-1, with 12 positions matching TRBD2. From germline, CDR1 is SGHTA and CDR2 FQGTGA. V dropped 4 bases and J dropped 2; count of bases not matched to a gene: 15. This CDR3 is 20 amino acids long. The variable domain in full, with the rest retrieved from reference TRBV7-3 and TRBJ2-1, is GAGVSQTPSNKVTEKGKYVELRCDPISGHTALYWYRQSLGQGPEFLIYFQGTGAADDSGLPNDRFFAVRPEGSVSTLKIQRTERGDSAVYLCASSSPASGGGISTYNEQFFGPGTRLTVL.

The CDR3 sequence is CASSQGERPRGIYGYTF. CDR3 sequence (DNA): TGCGCCAGCAGCCAAGGAGAGAGGCCCAGGGGGATCTATGGCTACACCTTC. This chain uses TRBV4-1 with TRBJ1-2; 7 bases are a match to TRBD1. The CDR3 is made up of 17 amino acids. Germline loops: CDR1 MGHRA, CDR2 YSYEKL. V shed 1 base, J shed 4 bases, and the junction held 12 bases outside the gene matches.

The V and J genes are TRBV9 and TRBJ1-6; 10 nucleotides line up with TRBD1. V lost 2 bases and J lost 7; bases outside the gene matches: 3. Germline CDR1 is SGDLS and CDR2 is YYNGEE. The CDR3 length is 15 residues. CDR3 region: CASSVRGQGNSPLHF. The CDR3 coding sequence is TGTGCCAGCAGCGTCAGGGGACAGGGGAATTCACCCCTCCACTTT. The entire variable domain, with the rest obtained from reference TRBV9 and TRBJ1-6, is as follows: DSGVTQTPKHLITATGQRVTLRCSPRSGDLSVYWYQQSLDQGLQFLIQYYNGEERAKGNILERFSAQQFPDLHSELNLSSLELGDSALYFCASSVRGQGNSPLHFGNGTRLTVT.

The chain is built from TRBV5-1 and TRBJ1-6; TRBD1 might be the D (5 bases). V was clipped by 3 bases and J by 0 bases, with 10 bases between them. From germline, CDR1 is SGHRS and CDR2 YFSETQ. This CDR3 comprises 16 residues. The CDR3 region is CASSSGGGSYNSPLHF. The DNA of the CDR3 is TGCGCCAGCAGCTCGGGGGGTGGCTCCTATAATTCACCCCTCCACTTT.